This is a list of T cell receptor beta chains from one sample in a study of graft-versus-host responses after intestinal transplantation. These TCRs' antigens remain unknown. This table comes from immunoSEQ multiplex PCR, and its TCRdb copy is limited to in-frame clones, with some not included. The profile shows 50,000 to 80,000 clones, roughly 90% of them singletons. Here the sequenced sample was unstimulated CD8+ T cells sorted from spleen or lymph node cells, taken before transplant. The receptors derive from a human donor who was the organ donor for an intestinal transplant. CDR3s leave out the opening cysteine and the closing phenylalanine or tryptophan.

v_call	j_call	cdr3_aa
TRBV13	TRBJ2-1	ASSKYGLAGRVEQF
TRBV7-3	TRBJ1-2	ASSRWEIFRGYGYT
TRBV4-3	TRBJ2-7	ASSRDSTGEQY
TRBV27	TRBJ2-1	ASSLEGTPSSYNEQF
TRBV9	TRBJ2-7	ASSVDGERTYEQY
TRBV5-5	TRBJ2-7	ASSFIGTGVDEQY
TRBV11-2	TRBJ1-2	ASSLEGFGAGYT
TRBV6-5	TRBJ2-7	ASSYSTSGTYEQY
TRBV7-9	TRBJ2-2	ASSWAASTGELF
TRBV27	TRBJ2-3	ASNPMIAGLTDTQY
TRBV5-1	TRBJ2-7	ASPYYEQY
TRBV19	TRBJ2-7	ASSIASSSYEQY